This TCR beta chain was retrieved from a study of CD8 T cells in ankylosing spondylitis. Points from the study as a whole: The clones that were linked to disease were reported to be significantly enriched in matched synovial fluid samples from ankylosing spondylitis patients. Some of these motif variants have turned up before, in reports on reactive arthritis synovial fluid and blood. Ankylosing spondylitis blood appeared to carry a characteristic TCR beta motif of roughly eight highly homologous variants.

Turning to this clonotype: Its specificity is not known.

Germline trimming cut 6 bases from V and 6 bases from J; bases unmatched to any gene: 8. CDR3 length: 14 amino acids. In germline, CDR1 is DFQATT, CDR2 SNEGSKA (reference sequence). Preparation of TCR beta libraries was done by quantitative 5'-RACE with molecular barcodes. TCRdb passed the 5' RACE reads through MiXCR, listing each CDR3 protein once. The sample lists roughly 130,000 distinct CDR3 sequences; approximately 9.7% were seen once. The sequencing sample was made of blood, either unsorted or a sorted T cell fraction (not recorded which). This rearrangement joins TRBV20-1 to TRBJ2-3, with 11 bases matching TRBD2. The clonotype comes from a male donor with ankylosing spondylitis or in good health (not recorded which). The CDR3 is CSATTGTSGDTQYF. The CDR3 nucleotides are TGCAGTGCAACAACTGGGACTAGCGGCGATACGCAGTATTTT.